What follows are 10 T cell receptor beta chains derived from one specimen sequenced in a study of PD-L1 blockade in urothelial cancer. Time point specified: pretreatment peripheral blood. Profiling relied on immunoSEQ multiplex PCR, and the TCRdb table lists in-frame clones only, not all of them. The sample shows 45,000 to 65,000 clones, less than 90% of them seen only once. The input for sequencing was PBMCs, taken around atezolizumab (anti-PD-L1) treatment. The receptors derive from an older man with urothelial cancer.

The chain couples TRBV11-2 to TRBJ1-5; TRBD1 aligns across 7 bases. Per germline, CDR1 SGHAT and CDR2 FQNNGV. With 3 bases clipped from V and 3 bases from J, the junction kept 5 bases outside the gene matches. This CDR3 region has 15 residues. CDR3: CASSLDRIANQPQHF. The DNA for the CDR3 is TGTGCCAGCAGCTTGGACAGGATCGCCAATCAGCCCCAGCATTTT.

In this sample, this clone turned up once. This chain joins TRBV6-1 and TRBJ2-7, with 8 positions matching TRBD2. The CDR3 sequence is 14 residues long. The germline V gene encodes CDR1 MNHNS and CDR2 SASEGT. Germline trimming cut 9 bases from V and 4 bases from J; bases unmatched to any gene: 11. The CDR3 nucleotides are TGTGCCAGTCAGGAAGCGGGAGACAGATACGAGCAGTACTTC. Protein sequence: CASQEAGDRYEQYF.

Notes on this clone: Other nucleotide sequences from this sample produce the same CDR3. The V and J genes are TRBV19 and TRBJ2-5; the match to TRBD1 covers 10 bases. CDR1 and CDR2 from the germline V gene are LNHDA and SQIVND (reference sequence). Trimming took 6 bases from V and 4 from J; bases not matched to a gene: 5. CDR3 size: 14 residues. In DNA form, the CDR3 reads TGTGCCAGTAGAGACAGGGGGCGAGGAGAGACCCAGTACTTC. This codes for CASRDRGRGETQYF.

The chain carries TRBV28 and TRBJ2-2; TRBD2 agrees at 9 bases. After removal of 4 bases from V and 6 bases from J, the junction contained 3 bases not matched to a gene. Germline CDR1 and CDR2: MDHEN and SYDVKM. This CDR3 is built from 14 residues. The CDR3 DNA is TGTGCCAGCAGTTGGACTAGCGTGCCCGGGGAGCTGTTTTTT. This codes for CASSWTSVPGELFF.

The V and J genes are TRBV2 and TRBJ1-1, with TRBD1 matching over 8 bases. With 11 bases clipped from V and 1 base from J, the junction kept 9 bases outside the gene matches. Germline assignment: CDR1 SNHLY and CDR2 FYNNEI. The length of the CDR3 is 14 residues. The CDR3 nucleotides are TGTGCCGGCTCGACAGGGGAGGGGAACACTGAAGCTTTCTTT. This encodes CAGSTGEGNTEAFF. Variable domain in full (rest from reference TRBV2 and TRBJ1-1): EPEVTQTPSHQVTQMGQEVILRCVPISNHLYFYWYRQILGQKVEFLVSFYNNEISEKSEIFDDQFSVERPDGSNFTLKIRSTKLEDSAMYFCAGSTGEGNTEAFFGQGTRLTVV.

J is TRBJ2-7 and V is TRBV5-4; 11 nucleotides line up with TRBD2. CDR1 is SGHNT and CDR2 is YYREEE in the germline V gene (reference sequence). V dropped 4 bases and J dropped 3; count of bases not matched to a gene: 3. The CDR3 is 14 amino acids. CDR3 bases: TGTGCCAGCAGCCCCACTAGCGGGAGCTACGAGCAGTACTTC. Residues: CASSPTSGSYEQYF.

The chain couples TRBV10-3 to TRBJ1-2; no firm D call. With 4 bases removed from V and 4 bases from J, the gap between germline ends came to 10 bases. Germline lookup yields CDR1 ENHRY and CDR2 SYGVKD. The CDR3 extends over 13 amino acids. The CDR3 nucleotides read TGTGCCATCAGTGCAAGTCAGTTCTATGGCTACACCTTC. Amino acid sequence: CAISASQFYGYTF.

Concerning this clone itself: Other DNA sequences in this specimen translate into the identical CDR3. The CDR3 spells CASSPTGGNTEAFF. The CDR3 nucleotides read TGTGCCAGCAGTCCTACAGGGGGCAACACTGAAGCTTTCTTT. The chain carries TRBV6-6 and TRBJ1-1, with 9 bases that match TRBD1. J gave up 2 bases and V 5 bases, and 3 bases lay outside the gene matches. Germline V gene sequence: CDR1 MNHNY, CDR2 SVGAGI (reference sequence). This CDR3 contains 14 residues.

V and J are TRBV10-2 and TRBJ1-1; TRBD1 is a possible D gene (5 bases). V was cut by 10 bases and J by 3 bases, with 15 bases left in between. CDR1 WSHSY and CDR2 SAAADI come from the germline V gene. CDR3 length: 13 amino acids. The CDR3 here is CATAGVEDTEAFF. The DNA of the CDR3 is TGCGCCACCGCGGGGGTGGAGGACACTGAAGCTTTCTTT.

The chain employs TRBV7-9 and TRBJ2-6; D is unclear. V lost 1 base, J lost 1 base, and 5 bases lay in between. The CDR3 totals 15 residues. Germline CDR1 is SEHNR and CDR2 is FQNEAQ (reference sequence). CDR3 sequence: CASSLGSSGANVLTF. CDR3 bases: TGTGCCAGCAGCTTAGGGAGTTCTGGGGCCAACGTCCTGACTTTC.